The rows below give T cell receptor beta chains drawn from one sample of a study of shared clonotypes between healthy human individuals. Produced via immunoSEQ multiplex PCR; TCRdb's table is partial and in-frame only. The table lists around 700,000 clones, more than 70% of them singletons. The sequenced material came from memory CD4+ T cells sorted from blood. The receptors were sampled from a woman aged 30 to 39 in good health. The CDR3 runs from the conserved cysteine through the conserved F or W. Each record gives: CDR3 length, V gene, J gene, clone size, D gene, CDR3 protein, CDR3 DNA. The D gene is left open where the match is weak. Part of the rows lack a size; the others show once, few, many or a class for expanded clones.

CDR3 length: 14
V gene: TRBV28
J gene: TRBJ2-5
clone size: -
D gene: -
CDR3 protein: CASSFPRGQETQYF
CDR3 DNA: TGTGCCAGCAGTTTTCCCCGGGGACAAGAGACCCAGTACTTC

CDR3 length: 17
V gene: TRBV9
J gene: TRBJ1-4
clone size: -
D gene: -
CDR3 protein: CASSGPGTAGINEKLFF
CDR3 DNA: TGTGCCAGCAGCGGTCCTGGGACGGCGGGAATTAATGAAAAACTGTTTTTT

CDR3 length: 14
V gene: TRBV5-1
J gene: TRBJ2-7
clone size: -
D gene: TRBD2
CDR3 protein: CASQYIAGAYEQYF
CDR3 DNA: TGCGCCAGCCAATATATAGCGGGAGCCTACGAGCAGTACTTC

CDR3 length: 16
V gene: TRBV6-6
J gene: TRBJ1-5
clone size: -
D gene: TRBD1
CDR3 protein: CASSYGRGQGNQPQHF
CDR3 DNA: TGTGCCAGCAGTTACGGAAGGGGGCAAGGCAATCAGCCCCAGCATTTT

CDR3 length: 16
V gene: TRBV21-1
J gene: TRBJ2-3
clone size: -
D gene: -
CDR3 protein: CASSKVKSRGRETQYF
CDR3 DNA: TGTGCCAGCAGCAAAGTAAAAAGTCGGGGGCGGGAGACGCAGTATTTT

CDR3 length: 16
V gene: TRBV10-2
J gene: TRBJ1-5
clone size: -
D gene: TRBD1
CDR3 protein: CASSDGGTGGNQPQHF
CDR3 DNA: TGCGCCAGCAGTGATGGAGGGACAGGGGGGAATCAGCCCCAGCATTTT

CDR3 length: 15
V gene: TRBV2
J gene: TRBJ2-7
clone size: -
D gene: -
CDR3 protein: CASSGVLVTIYEQYF
CDR3 DNA: TGTGCCAGCAGTGGGGTGTTGGTAACTATCTACGAGCAGTACTTC

CDR3 length: 15
V gene: TRBV5-1
J gene: TRBJ2-1
clone size: -
D gene: TRBD2
CDR3 protein: CASSSASGAYNEQFF
CDR3 DNA: TGCGCCAGCAGCTCCGCTAGCGGGGCTTACAATGAGCAGTTCTTC

CDR3 length: 16
V gene: TRBV18
J gene: TRBJ1-2
clone size: -
D gene: -
CDR3 protein: CASSPPSRAFNYGYTF
CDR3 DNA: TGTGCCAGCTCACCGCCCTCCAGGGCTTTCAACTATGGCTACACCTTC

CDR3 length: 11
V gene: TRBV2
J gene: TRBJ1-1
clone size: -
D gene: -
CDR3 protein: CASNLDSEAFF
CDR3 DNA: TGTGCCAGCAACCTGGACAGTGAAGCTTTCTTT

CDR3 length: 11
V gene: TRBV5-6
J gene: TRBJ2-7
clone size: -
D gene: -
CDR3 protein: CASSSHLEQYF
CDR3 DNA: TGTGCCAGCAGCTCCCATCTGGAGCAGTACTTC

CDR3 length: 14
V gene: TRBV2
J gene: TRBJ1-1
clone size: once
D gene: TRBD1
CDR3 protein: CASRRTGMNTEAFF
CDR3 DNA: TGTGCCAGCAGGAGGACAGGGATGAACACTGAAGCTTTCTTT

CDR3 length: 14
V gene: TRBV19
J gene: TRBJ1-1
clone size: few
D gene: -
CDR3 protein: CASSILQGNTEAFF
CDR3 DNA: TGTGCCAGTAGTATACTACAGGGGAACACTGAAGCTTTCTTT

CDR3 length: 15
V gene: TRBV7-8
J gene: TRBJ2-7
clone size: -
D gene: -
CDR3 protein: CASSLRTGESYEQYF
CDR3 DNA: TGTGCCAGCAGCTTAAGAACGGGCGAGTCCTACGAGCAGTACTTC

CDR3 length: 12
V gene: TRBV27
J gene: TRBJ2-7
clone size: few
D gene: TRBD2
CDR3 protein: CASFGRAYEQYF
CDR3 DNA: TGTGCCAGCTTCGGGAGGGCCTACGAGCAGTACTTC

CDR3 length: 13
V gene: TRBV29-1
J gene: TRBJ1-1
clone size: -
D gene: -
CDR3 protein: CSVAKSSVSEAFF
CDR3 DNA: TGCAGCGTGGCTAAAAGTTCCGTTTCTGAAGCTTTCTTT

CDR3 length: 14
V gene: TRBV19
J gene: TRBJ2-6
clone size: once
D gene: -
CDR3 protein: CASTSGDGANVLTF
CDR3 DNA: TGTGCCAGTACCTCGGGGGATGGGGCCAACGTCCTGACTTTC

CDR3 length: 14
V gene: TRBV2
J gene: TRBJ2-1
clone size: -
D gene: TRBD2
CDR3 protein: CASGQTSGRGEQFF
CDR3 DNA: TGTGCCAGCGGACAGACTAGCGGGAGAGGCGAGCAGTTCTTC

CDR3 length: 13
V gene: TRBV4-1
J gene: TRBJ1-2
clone size: few
D gene: TRBD1
CDR3 protein: CASSQARDSGYTF
CDR3 DNA: TGCGCCAGCAGCCAAGCCCGGGACAGTGGCTACACCTTC

CDR3 length: 13
V gene: TRBV10-1
J gene: TRBJ2-5
clone size: -
D gene: -
CDR3 protein: CASSEQGQETQYF
CDR3 DNA: TGCGCCAGCAGTGAACAGGGACAAGAGACCCAGTACTTC

CDR3 length: 20
V gene: TRBV15
J gene: TRBJ2-3
clone size: few
D gene: TRBD2
CDR3 protein: CATSRGPGRTSLPSTDTQYF
CDR3 DNA: TGTGCCACCAGCAGAGGTCCGGGCCGGACTAGTCTTCCTAGCACAGATACGCAGTATTTT

CDR3 length: 18
V gene: TRBV7-9
J gene: TRBJ1-4
clone size: -
D gene: TRBD1
CDR3 protein: CASSFGWTGSATNEKLFF
CDR3 DNA: TGTGCCAGCAGCTTCGGGTGGACAGGGTCTGCAACTAATGAAAAACTGTTTTTT